Included here is one T cell receptor beta chain sequence, with context. What it recognizes is unknown. The record originates from a study of Ad26.COV2.S vaccination and SARS-CoV-2 variants. At the level of the study: Ad26.COV2.S, an intramuscular injection, was given once or twice 56 days apart. Overall study findings and caveats: After vaccination, reports described spike-specific CD8+ and CD4+ T cell responses as showing substantial breadth. Measures of TCR breadth and depth may have fallen short of total T cell responses.

As to treatment: 15 to 20 received Ad26.COV2.S at low or high dose, single or two shots; about 5 received placebo; per-sample allocation not given. Sampling took place 63 days after the first vaccine or placebo injection. Boston provided a donor who was an adult aged 18-55 years. Libraries were prepared by immunoSEQ multiplex PCR; TCRdb keeps only in-frame clonotypes and omits some of them. The sample lists approximately 410,000 clones; about 90% were seen once. Between the trimmed V and J ends, which lost 1 base and 2 bases, there was a span of 13 bases. The V gene's germline CDR1 is SGHRS and CDR2 YFSETQ. The CDR3 is made up of 15 amino acids.

The genes are TRBV5-1 and TRBJ2-7; no clear D. The source is a person between 18 and 65 years old who received the Ad26.COV2.S COVID-19 vaccine or a placebo. The starting material was peripheral blood, obtained in a trial of Ad26.COV2.S vaccine versus placebo. The CDR3 nucleotides are TGCGCCAGCAGCTTGTATTCCGCTAAGGCCTACGAGCAGTACTTC. This translates into CASSLYSAKAYEQYF.